These 17 T cell receptor beta chains came from one sample sequenced in a study of blood T cell repertoires in COVID-19. TCRdb's copy holds only in-frame clones and misses some; the assay was immunoSEQ multiplex PCR. The data show a few hundred thousand clones, around 88% seen once. The sample was peripheral blood. All receptors derive from an elderly man with acute or convalescent COVID-19.

The chain combines TRBV3-1 (or the pseudogene TRBV3-2) with TRBJ2-7, with D hard to call. V was clipped by 0 bases and J by 2 bases, with 8 bases between them. The CDR3 is made up of 14 amino acids. Germline V gene sequence: CDR1 LGHDT, CDR2 YNNKEL (reference sequence). The CDR3 DNA is TGTGCCAGCAGCCAAGAAGTTGGCCCCTACGAGCAGTACTTC. Its protein product is CASSQEVGPYEQYF.

The rearrangement uses TRBV9 and TRBJ1-2; maybe TRBD1 (5 bases). CDR1 SGDLS and CDR2 YYNGEE come from the germline V gene. The CDR3 consists of 15 residues. V was shortened by 3 bases and J by 3 bases, with 15 bases between the two germline ends. CDR3 in amino acids: CASSARGREDYGYTF. DNA of the CDR3: TGTGCCAGCAGCGCCCGGGGGAGGGAGGACTATGGCTACACCTTC.

This clone has more than one count but fewer than ten. The gene calls are TRBV2 and TRBJ2-5; unclear D gene. V dropped 4 bases and J dropped 4 bases, with 4 bases sitting between them. CDR3 length: 11 residues. In germline, CDR1 is SNHLY, CDR2 FYNNEI. The CDR3 region is CASSVRETQYF. As DNA, the CDR3 is TGTGCCAGCAGTGTCAGAGAGACCCAGTACTTC.

The J gene is TRBJ1-6, the V gene TRBV5-1, with 9 bases lining up with TRBD1. Unmatched junction bases numbered 3, after V lost 3 bases and J lost 8 bases. The germline CDR1 and CDR2 sequences are SGHRS and YFSETQ. The CDR3 consists of 14 residues. The CDR3 nucleotides read TGCGCCAGCAGCTGGGGACAGGGTGATTCACCCCTCCACTTT. Amino acid sequence: CASSWGQGDSPLHF.

The chain joins TRBV29-1 to TRBJ2-2; 8 nucleotides agree with TRBD1. The J segment lost 7 bases and the V segment lost 4 bases, leaving 8 bases of the junction unmatched. The CDR3 totals 14 residues. Germline V CDR1 and CDR2: SQVTM, ANQGSEA. For the CDR3, the DNA is TGCAGCGTTGCATGGCAGGGGGCGGACGGGGAGCTGTTTTTT. Its translation is CSVAWQGADGELFF.

V and J are TRBV2 and TRBJ2-1; possible D gene TRBD2, 5 bases. Trimming stripped 8 bases from V and 0 bases from J, with 14 bases between. The CDR3 runs 15 residues. CDR1 and CDR2 from the germline V gene are SNHLY and FYNNEI. CDR3 sequence (DNA): TGTGCCAGCGTCCAGACTGGGAGCTCCTACAATGAGCAGTTCTTC. Its translation: CASVQTGSSYNEQFF.

The chain joins TRBV5-8 to TRBJ2-5, with TRBD2 matching 10 bases. The V segment lost 3 bases and the J segment 5 bases; nucleotides outside the gene matches: 7. CDR3 length equals 15 residues. Looked up from germline, CDR1 is SGHTS and CDR2 is YDEGEE. In DNA, the CDR3 is TGTGCCAGCAGCTCAGCGGGAGGGCCTTGGGAGACCCAGTACTTC. Its protein is CASSSAGGPWETQYF. Looking up the rest from reference TRBV5-8 and TRBJ2-5 gives the full variable domain: EAGVTQSPTHLIKTRGQQATLRCSPISGHTSVYWYQQALGLGLQFLLWYDEGEERNRGNFPPRFSGRQFPNYSSELNVNALELEDSALYLCASSSAGGPWETQYFGPGTRLLVL.

This sequence joins TRBV5-4 and TRBJ1-4; 7 nucleotides agree with TRBD1. J gave up 6 bases and V 4 bases, and 6 bases lay outside the gene matches. CDR1 SGHNT and CDR2 YYREEE come from the germline V gene (reference sequence). The CDR3 loop spans 14 amino acids. CDR3 DNA sequence: TGTGCCAGCAGCAGGGACAGCCTGGATGAAAAACTGTTTTTT. Its protein is CASSRDSLDEKLFF.

This chain links TRBV19 with TRBJ1-3, with TRBD1 matching over 7 bases. CDR1 is LNHDA, CDR2 SQIVND, per germline (reference sequence). The V gene end was trimmed by 5 bases and the J gene end by 2 bases; junction bases not matched to a gene: 6. This CDR3 is 15 amino acids long. CDR3 nucleotide sequence: TGTGCCAGTAGTTTTCAGGGGGAAACTGGAAACACCATATATTTT. It translates to CASSFQGETGNTIYF. The entire variable domain, with the rest obtained from reference TRBV19 and TRBJ1-3, is as follows: DGGITQSPKYLFRKEGQNVTLSCEQNLNHDAMYWYRQDPGQGLRLIYYSQIVNDFQKGDIAEGYSVSREKKESFPLTVTSAQKNPTAFYLCASSFQGETGNTIYFGEGSWLTVV.

This chain uses TRBV28 with TRBJ2-4, with 7 bases that match TRBD1. Germline V gene data show CDR1 as MDHEN and CDR2 as SYDVKM. The CDR3 is 14 residues long. Trimming cost V 4 bases and J 0 bases; bases outside gene matches: 0. CDR3 loop: CASSWTGAKNIQYF. The DNA for the CDR3 is TGTGCCAGCAGTTGGACAGGAGCCAAAAACATTCAGTACTTC.

The chain has TRBV5-1 and TRBJ2-3; D not resolved. Trimming cost V 5 bases and J 2 bases, with 12 bases left between them. CDR1 and CDR2 (germline): SGHRS, YFSETQ. This CDR3 spans 14 amino acids. Here the CDR3 DNA reads TGCGCCAGCAGGCCGTTTAGTTCCACAGATACGCAGTATTTT. This sequence encodes CASRPFSSTDTQYF. The full variable domain, with the rest looked up from reference TRBV5-1 and TRBJ2-3, is KAGVTQTPRYLIKTRGQQVTLSCSPISGHRSVSWYQQTPGQGLQFLFEYFSETQRNKGNFPGRFSGRQFSNSRSEMNVSTLELGDSALYLCASRPFSSTDTQYFGPGTRLTVL.

The genes are TRBV28 and TRBJ1-1; D ambiguous. The V gene lost 2 bases and the J gene lost 5 bases, with 12 bases spanning the gap. Germline lookup yields CDR1 MDHEN and CDR2 SYDVKM. The CDR3 runs 14 residues. The CDR3 loop reads CASSLVGGQTEAFF. DNA of the CDR3: TGTGCCAGCAGTTTAGTCGGAGGTCAGACTGAAGCTTTCTTT.

This chain connects TRBV24-1 to TRBJ2-1, with D tentatively TRBD1 (5 bases). Trimming left V 0 bases short and J 0 bases short, with 8 bases between. Germline CDR1 KGHDR, CDR2 SFDVKD. The CDR3 is 16 amino acids. CDR3 loop: CATSDLAGNSYNEQFF. CDR3 coding DNA: TGTGCCACCAGTGATTTGGCAGGGAACTCCTACAATGAGCAGTTCTTC.

The chain recombines TRBV9 with TRBJ2-2; D uncertain. The CDR3 is made up of 13 amino acids. Germline V gene data show CDR1 as SGDLS and CDR2 as YYNGEE. V lost 2 bases, J lost 1 base, and 3 bases lay in between. The CDR3 bases are TGTGCCAGCAGCGTCATGAACACCGGGGAGCTGTTTTTT. It codes for CASSVMNTGELFF.

This chain links TRBV2 with TRBJ2-3, with unresolved D. CDR1 SNHLY and CDR2 FYNNEI come from the germline V gene. V lost 4 bases and J 1 base, leaving 12 bases between the germline ends. The CDR3 is 15 residues long. The CDR3 spells CASSGLLRGTDTQYF. As DNA, the CDR3 is TGTGCCAGCAGTGGACTCCTTCGCGGCACAGATACGCAGTATTTT.

The genes are TRBV7-9 and TRBJ1-4; the D gene is possibly TRBD1 (6 bases). Germline lookup yields CDR1 SEHNR and CDR2 FQNEAQ (reference sequence). CDR3 length: 15 residues. Trimming took 7 bases from V and 5 from J, leaving 17 bases between them. The chain's CDR3 is CASIPSGAGNEKLFF. CDR3 bases: TGTGCCAGCATCCCTTCAGGGGCGGGCAATGAAAAACTGTTTTTT.

The chain has TRBV10-3 and TRBJ1-1; D is perhaps TRBD1 (6 bases). CDR1 is ENHRY, CDR2 SYGVKD, per germline. Trimming took 4 bases from V and 3 from J, leaving 12 bases between them. CDR3 length: 14 amino acids. CDR3 sequence (DNA): TGTGCCATCAGTGCCACGGACAGATACACTGAAGCTTTCTTT. The encoded protein is CAISATDRYTEAFF.